This T cell receptor (beta chain) was profiled in a study of shared clonotypes between healthy human individuals. Study summary: Each donor had three CD4 naive, three CD4 memory, two CD8 naive and one CD8 memory plate. Whole-study findings and limits: Large depth notwithstanding, sorted-subset sequencing proved incomplete by rarefaction.

This CDR3 is built from 11 residues. The V gene lost 6 bases and the J gene lost 3 bases, with 3 bases spanning the gap. Germline V CDR1 and CDR2: SNHLY, FYNNEI. TCRdb keeps only in-frame clones here, not all; method: immunoSEQ multiplex PCR. This table has roughly 1,000,000 clones, 70% to 80% appearing once. With respect to this clone: Its target is unknown. This sample includes further DNA sequences coding for the same CDR3.

Input material: memory CD4+ T cells from PBMCs. The sample's subset: CD45RA-negative fraction. This TCR was recovered from a man between 18 and 29 years old in good health. Some clones in this sample may be carry-over from other donors' samples. This rearrangement joins TRBV2 to TRBJ2-1; D uncertain. CDR3 bases: TGTGCCAGCAGACTCTACAATGAGCAGTTCTTC. It yields the protein CASRLYNEQFF.